The 5 T cell receptor beta chains listed next were all sequenced from one sample in a study of T cell responses to AZD1222 COVID-19 vaccine. Clones were sequenced by immunoSEQ multiplex PCR, and TCRdb holds only the in-frame ones, with some missing. This sample has about 150,000 clones, with less than 90% found just once. The sequencing here drew on peripheral blood, taken on day 0 of AZD1222 vaccination. The receptors stem from an adult in good health.

The rearrangement uses TRBV7-9 and TRBJ2-3, with 8 bases that match TRBD1. V lost 4 bases to trimming and J lost 2 bases; unmatched junction nucleotides: 5. The germline V gene encodes CDR1 SEHNR and CDR2 FQNEAQ (reference sequence). This CDR3 region has 15 residues. The CDR3 bases are TGTGCCAGCAGCTGGGGGGACAGGTCCACAGATACGCAGTATTTT. This encodes CASSWGDRSTDTQYF.

The rearrangement links TRBV19 to TRBJ1-5; no definite D call. Germline V gene lookup returns CDR1 LNHDA and CDR2 SQIVND (reference sequence). V was pared by 6 bases and J by 4 bases, with 16 bases between. CDR3 length equals 15 residues. This CDR3 reads CASSLDRTGNQPQHF. CDR3 sequence (DNA): TGTGCCAGTAGCCTCGACCGGACGGGTAATCAGCCCCAGCATTTT. The full variable domain, completed using reference TRBV19 and TRBJ1-5, is DGGITQSPKYLFRKEGQNVTLSCEQNLNHDAMYWYRQDPGQGLRLIYYSQIVNDFQKGDIAEGYSVSREKKESFPLTVTSAQKNPTAFYLCASSLDRTGNQPQHFGDGTRLSIL.

This sequence joins TRBV7-9 and TRBJ2-5, with 9 bases aligning to TRBD1. The CDR3 is 15 residues long. The V and J ends lost 5 bases and 7 bases, in that order; junction bases with no gene match: 11. Germline V gene lookup returns CDR1 SEHNR and CDR2 FQNEAQ (reference sequence). This CDR3 is CASSPTGTGFVTQYF. The CDR3 bases are TGTGCCAGCAGCCCGACCGGGACAGGGTTTGTGACCCAGTACTTC.

The J gene is TRBJ1-1, the V gene TRBV7-2; 10 positions match TRBD1. This CDR3 spans 14 amino acids. The ends lost 4 bases at V and 8 bases at J; junction bases unmatched: 7. CDR1 is SGHTA, CDR2 FQGNSA, per germline. The CDR3 region has the DNA TGTGCCAGCAGCTCGGACAGGGGGTTCTTGGAAGCTTTCTTT. Protein sequence: CASSSDRGFLEAFF.

This chain links TRBV5-1 with TRBJ2-7; no reliable D call. Per germline, CDR1 SGHRS and CDR2 YFSETQ. The V and J ends lost 0 bases and 3 bases respectively, with 13 bases between them. This CDR3 comprises 15 residues. The CDR3 spells CASSLDSPFIYEQYF. In DNA, the CDR3 is TGCGCCAGCAGCTTGGATAGCCCCTTTATCTACGAGCAGTACTTC.